This TCR beta chain was recovered during a study of shared clonotypes between healthy human individuals. General study findings and limits: Estimated richness was generally greater in naive than memory subsets.

Comments on this clone: Its antigen is not identified.

This table comes from immunoSEQ multiplex PCR, and its TCRdb copy is limited to in-frame clones, with some not included. The sample lists 2 million to 2.5 million clones, approximately 95% occurring once. Germline loops: CDR1 MDHEN, CDR2 SYDVKM. CDR3 length: 13 residues. Deletions cut 6 bases from V and 4 bases from J, with 12 bases between. The sequence was collected from a young man in good health. The V call is TRBV28, the J call TRBJ1-1; TRBD1 might be the D (6 bases). The source material was naive CD4+ T cells sorted from blood. Subset given: CD45RA+ positively selected. The CDR3 is CASRITGSTEAFF. For the CDR3, the DNA is TGTGCCAGCAGGATAACAGGGAGCACTGAAGCTTTCTTT.